This T cell receptor (beta chain) originates from a study of cytomegalovirus exposure and HLA in healthy donors. Findings and caveats of the study: HLA-A and HLA-B allele assignments for most subjects were reportedly predicted accurately using TCR beta sequences. Cytomegalovirus status was reportedly diagnosed by the classifier with high sensitivity and specificity.

Worth noting for this clone: The antigen is unknown.

The PCR employed 60 Vbeta primers together with 13 Jbeta primers. TCRdb's table, derived via immunoSEQ multiplex PCR, lists solely in-frame clones and lacks some. The sample has about 160,000 clones, about 75% seen once. The CDR3 is made up of 15 amino acids. In germline, CDR1 is LGHNT, CDR2 FRNRAP. Trimming pared 0 bases from V and 4 bases from J, leaving 12 bases between. This TCR derives from a female donor in good health and CMV-seronegative. V is TRBV12-5 and J is TRBJ1-2; D may be TRBD1 (5 bases). The specimen was PBMCs. The CDR3 reads CASGLVIGDSYGYTF. CDR3 DNA: TGTGCTAGTGGTTTGGTAATAGGGGACTCCTATGGCTACACCTTC.